Listed below are T cell receptor beta chains from one sample, sequenced in a study of T cells after yellow fever vaccination. TCRdb passed the 5' RACE reads through MiXCR, listing each CDR3 protein once. The table shows about 260,000 distinct CDR3 sequences, with 13% occurring only once. The input for sequencing was CD4+ T cells sorted from PBMCs, taken 45 days after the yellow fever booster vaccination. The receptors were gathered from a young man who received the YFV17D yellow fever vaccine. The CDR3 runs from the conserved cysteine through the conserved F or W. Fields, in order: CDR3 protein, V gene, clone size. Clone size, where shown, is once, few, many, or a class for clones that have expanded.

CSVEDASIGETQYF,TRBV29-1,few
CASIEGSTDTQYF,TRBV5-1,.
CASIGQGKYEQYF,TRBV28,.
CASRQRDGNEQFF,TRBV6-5,few
CASSSRTSHYNEQFF,TRBV7-9,.
CASSGKTGGPGSPLHF,TRBV6-5,few
CSARDPAAGTSYEQYF,TRBV20-1,.
CASSQDWQSNQPQHF,TRBV4-3,.
CSAIGASGRRNTDTQYF,TRBV20-1,once
CSAPGLASYEQFF,TRBV29-1,few
CASRSTAKMNTEAFF,TRBV5-1,.
CASSLVFRRDYEQYF,TRBV7-2,.
CASRATGGNTEAFF,TRBV12-3/TRBV12-4,.
CASSFLSGRRLNTEAFF,TRBV5-6,.
CASSQERGVKLFF,TRBV14,.